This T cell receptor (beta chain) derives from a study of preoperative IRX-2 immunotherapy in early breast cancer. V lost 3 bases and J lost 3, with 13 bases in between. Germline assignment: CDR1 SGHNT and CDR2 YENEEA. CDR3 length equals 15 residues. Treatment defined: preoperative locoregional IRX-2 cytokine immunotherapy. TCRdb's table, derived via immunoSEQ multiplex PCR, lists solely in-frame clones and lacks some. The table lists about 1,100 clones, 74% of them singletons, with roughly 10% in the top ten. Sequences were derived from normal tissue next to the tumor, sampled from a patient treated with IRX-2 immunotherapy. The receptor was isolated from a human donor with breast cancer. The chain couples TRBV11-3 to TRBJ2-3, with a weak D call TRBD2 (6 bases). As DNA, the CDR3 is TGTGCCAGCAGCTTTATGGGCGGGGTGACAGATACGCAGTATTTT. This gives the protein CASSFMGGVTDTQYF.